This TCR beta chain was observed in a study of radiation and T cells in renal cell carcinoma. Study overall: Nephrectomy followed 15 Gy stereotactic body radiation by 4 weeks.

Specified time point: baseline pretreatment blood. Treatment meaning: 15 Gy SBRT to primary tumor, nephrectomy 4 weeks later. This CDR3 has 13 amino acids. Germline CDR1 MNHNY, CDR2 SVGAGI (reference sequence). V lost 5 bases to trimming and J lost 1 base, with 6 bases between them. The repertoire was sequenced with immunoSEQ multiplex PCR; TCRdb's copy has only in-frame clones and lacks some. The sample includes 140,000 to 150,000 clones, 88% of them seen just once. V is TRBV6-6 and J is TRBJ1-5, with unresolved D. This clonotype was obtained from a woman aged 65 to 85 with renal cell carcinoma. Sequencing used blood, obtained from a patient whose treatment included radiotherapy and nephrectomy. CDR3 sequence: CASSMGSNQPQHF. In DNA, the CDR3 is TGTGCCAGCAGTATGGGAAGCAATCAGCCCCAGCATTTT.